This is a list of T cell receptor beta chains from one sample in a study of cytomegalovirus exposure and HLA in healthy donors. TCRdb's copy holds only in-frame clones and misses some; the assay was immunoSEQ multiplex PCR. The profile shows approximately 80,000 clones, roughly 77% of them singletons. The specimen was PBMCs. The receptor set was obtained from a man in his 60s in good health and CMV-seronegative. Each CDR3 is given with its conserved first and last residue. The D gene is left open where the match is weak. A clone size is listed for some rows: how often the clone was seen (once, few, many), or a class if it is expanded.

j_call	clone_size	d_call	v_call	cdr3_aa	cdr3_nt
TRBJ2-1	once	.	TRBV2	CASSPLEGPSYNEQFF	TGTGCCAGCAGCCCCCTCGAGGGCCCATCCTACAATGAGCAGTTCTTC
TRBJ2-5	.	TRBD1	TRBV30	CAWSGWTGLDQYF	TGTGCCTGGAGTGGGTGGACAGGGCTAGACCAGTACTTC
TRBJ2-7	once	TRBD2	TRBV29-1	CSARLAGGPSEQYF	TGCAGCGCACGATTAGCGGGGGGGCCCTCCGAGCAGTACTTC
TRBJ2-7	few	.	TRBV7-9	CSSSLAYGLGEQYF	TGTTCCAGCAGCCTCGCTTACGGGTTAGGAGAGCAGTACTTC
TRBJ1-1	.	TRBD1	TRBV5-4	CASSTTGGNTEAFF	TGTGCCAGCAGTACCACAGGGGGCAACACTGAAGCTTTCTTT
TRBJ2-5	once	TRBD2	TRBV7-9	CASSSHGGLETQYF	TGTGCCAGCAGCTCCCACGGGGGGTTGGAGACCCAGTACTTC
TRBJ2-6	.	.	TRBV7-8	CASSPGTYSGANVLTF	TGTGCCAGCAGCCCTGGGACTTACTCTGGGGCCAACGTCCTGACTTTC
TRBJ1-1	few	TRBD1	TRBV30	CAWKAGTEHEAFF	TGTGCCTGGAAGGCCGGGACAGAACATGAAGCTTTCTTT
TRBJ2-7	.	TRBD2	TRBV7-6	CASSPAGGPEEQYF	TGTGCCAGCAGCCCAGCGGGGGGGCCTGAAGAGCAGTACTTC
TRBJ2-7	once	.	TRBV4-2	CASSPFTLGGGEQYF	TGTGCCAGCAGCCCTTTCACCCTGGGAGGGGGCGAGCAGTACTTC
TRBJ2-1	few	.	TRBV25-1	CASSPGIYNEQFF	TGTGCCAGCAGTCCCGGGATCTACAATGAGCAGTTCTTC
TRBJ1-1	.	.	TRBV29-1	CSVEVTQGGTEAFF	TGCAGCGTTGAAGTTACGCAGGGAGGAACTGAAGCTTTCTTT
TRBJ1-2	.	TRBD1	TRBV9	CASSVGQGWVYGYTF	TGTGCCAGCAGCGTGGGACAGGGATGGGTCTATGGCTACACCTTC
TRBJ2-3	.	TRBD2	TRBV19	CASSIAWTSGDTQYF	TGTGCCAGTAGTATAGCCTGGACTAGCGGGGATACGCAGTATTTT
TRBJ1-1	.	.	TRBV9	CASSPTTGTSTEAFF	TGTGCCAGCAGCCCGACGACAGGCACCAGCACTGAAGCTTTCTTT
TRBJ2-1	few	.	TRBV25-1	CASSAAEASSYNEQFF	TGTGCCAGCAGTGCCGCCGAAGCTAGCTCCTACAATGAGCAGTTCTTC
TRBJ2-6	.	TRBD2	TRBV14	CASSQGLPGGWGGANVLTF	TGTGCCAGCAGCCAAGGCCTTCCGGGGGGATGGGGCGGGGCCAACGTCCTGACTTTC
TRBJ2-1	.	.	TRBV15	CATSRGVDEQFF	TGTGCCACCAGCAGAGGAGTGGATGAGCAGTTCTTC
TRBJ2-7	.	.	TRBV4-1	CASSRNTGIEQYF	TGCGCCAGCAGCCGAAACACAGGCATCGAGCAGTACTTC
TRBJ2-1	.	.	TRBV5-1	CASSRGSQDNEQFF	TGCGCCAGCAGCCGGGGGTCCCAGGACAATGAGCAGTTCTTC
TRBJ1-1	few	TRBD1	TRBV9	CASSALTGGWTEAFF	TGTGCCAGCAGCGCCCTGACAGGGGGCTGGACTGAAGCTTTCTTT
TRBJ1-2	.	.	TRBV11-2	CASSSRQHYGYTF	TGTGCCAGCAGCTCCCGACAGCACTATGGCTACACCTTC
TRBJ1-1	.	.	TRBV11-2	CASSQNDRRDTEAFF	TGCGCCAGCAGCCAAAACGACAGAAGGGACACTGAAGCTTTCTTT
TRBJ1-6	.	TRBD1	TRBV5-4	CASSLEQGASSPLHF	TGTGCCAGCAGCTTGGAACAGGGGGCTAGTTCACCCCTCCACTTT
TRBJ1-1	.	TRBD1	TRBV7-3	CASSSTGGLNTEAFF	TGTGCCAGCAGCTCTACAGGGGGCCTAAACACTGAAGCTTTCTTT
TRBJ2-7	few	TRBD1	TRBV7-6	CASSPWTGSYEQYF	TGTGCCAGCAGCCCGTGGACAGGGTCCTACGAGCAGTACTTC
TRBJ2-7	.	TRBD1	TRBV11-3	CASSFGTGGTEQYF	TGTGCCAGCAGCTTCGGGACAGGGGGTACGGAGCAGTACTTC
TRBJ2-7	.	TRBD2	TRBV11-2	CASSLMRLAGAGEQYF	TGTGCCAGCAGCTTAATGAGACTAGCGGGGGCTGGGGAGCAGTACTTC
TRBJ1-1	.	TRBD1	TRBV30	CAWRAEQGARTEAFF	TGTGCCTGGAGGGCTGAACAGGGGGCGCGCACTGAAGCTTTCTTT
TRBJ2-2	few	TRBD2	TRBV11-2	CASSLVSAGGTGELFF	TGTGCCAGCAGCTTAGTCTCCGCGGGGGGCACCGGGGAGCTGTTTTTT
TRBJ2-7	.	TRBD1	TRBV5-1	CASSLGQGVYEQYF	TGCGCCAGCAGCTTGGGACAGGGGGTCTACGAGCAGTACTTC
TRBJ1-5	.	.	TRBV5-5	CASSLGLDQPQHF	TGTGCCAGCAGCTTGGGACTGGATCAGCCCCAGCATTTT
TRBJ2-7	.	.	TRBV4-1	CASSQGVGARAYEQYF	TGCGCCAGCAGCCAAGGGGTGGGGGCAAGGGCCTACGAGCAGTACTTC
TRBJ1-1	once	.	TRBV7-3	CASSSLEVRTEAFF	TGTGCCAGCAGCTCCCTTGAGGTGCGCACTGAAGCTTTCTTT
TRBJ2-7	.	.	TRBV2	CASITPAGGKAFIYEQYF	TGTGCCAGCATCACACCCGCCGGCGGGAAGGCTTTTATCTACGAGCAGTACTTC
TRBJ1-5	.	TRBD1	TRBV6-1	CASSAGQGISQPQHF	TGTGCCAGCAGTGCCGGACAGGGGATAAGTCAGCCCCAGCATTTT
TRBJ1-2	.	.	TRBV7-9	CASSLDSRGYTF	TGTGCCAGCAGCTTAGATTCCAGGGGCTACACCTTC
TRBJ1-2	once	TRBD1	TRBV19	CASSRGVTGRDGYTF	TGTGCCAGTAGTAGGGGGGTGACAGGGAGAGATGGCTACACCTTC
TRBJ2-7	.	.	TRBV6-1	CASNRRGASLYEQYF	TGTGCCAGCAACAGACGCGGGGCTTCTCTCTACGAGCAGTACTTC
TRBJ2-1	once	.	TRBV7-3	CASSLGSSPYNEQFF	TGTGCCAGCAGCTTAGGTAGTAGTCCCTACAATGAGCAGTTCTTC
TRBJ1-2	.	.	TRBV5-1	CASSSRGPNYGYTF	TGCGCCAGCAGCTCCAGGGGCCCAAACTATGGCTACACCTTC
TRBJ2-7	.	TRBD1	TRBV9	CASSAGDRGRGEQYF	TGTGCCAGCAGCGCCGGGGACAGGGGGCGCGGAGAGCAGTACTTC
TRBJ1-3	.	TRBD1	TRBV10-3	CASRTGGDTIYF	TGTGCCTCCAGGACAGGGGGGGACACCATATATTTT
TRBJ1-4	.	.	TRBV6-5	CASRDPGNEKLFF	TGTGCCAGCAGAGACCCCGGGAATGAAAAACTGTTTTTT
TRBJ1-2	.	.	TRBV6-5	CASHRDTSNYGYTF	TGTGCCAGTCATAGGGACACGTCTAACTATGGCTACACCTTC
TRBJ1-5	few	.	TRBV6-5	CASRSGINQPQHF	TGTGCCAGCCGGTCCGGGATCAATCAGCCCCAGCATTTT
TRBJ1-3	.	.	TRBV18	CASSQSGGEGNTIYF	TGTGCCAGCTCCCAGTCCGGGGGTGAAGGAAACACCATATATTTT
TRBJ2-1	.	.	TRBV5-4	CASSLGLEGVGNEQFF	TGTGCCAGCAGCTTGGGCCTAGAAGGTGTGGGCAATGAGCAGTTCTTC
TRBJ1-2	.	.	TRBV5-6	CASSLQTWVVYGYTF	TGTGCCAGCAGCCTGCAGACTTGGGTGGTCTATGGCTACACCTTC
TRBJ1-5	.	.	TRBV7-9	CASSPGNQPQHF	TGTGCCAGCAGCCCGGGGAATCAGCCCCAGCATTTT